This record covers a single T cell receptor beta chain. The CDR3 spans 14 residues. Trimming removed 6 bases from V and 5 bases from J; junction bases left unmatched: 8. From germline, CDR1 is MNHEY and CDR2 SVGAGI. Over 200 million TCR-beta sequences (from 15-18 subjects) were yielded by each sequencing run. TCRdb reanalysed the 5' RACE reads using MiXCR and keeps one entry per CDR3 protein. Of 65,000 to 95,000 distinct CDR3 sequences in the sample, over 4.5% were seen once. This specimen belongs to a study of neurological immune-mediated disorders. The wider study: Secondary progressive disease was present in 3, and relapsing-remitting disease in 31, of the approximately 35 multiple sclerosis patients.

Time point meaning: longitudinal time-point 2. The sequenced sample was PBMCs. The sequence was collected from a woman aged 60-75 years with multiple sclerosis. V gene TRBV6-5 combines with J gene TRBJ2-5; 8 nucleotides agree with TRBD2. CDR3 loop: CASRGAGGQETQYF. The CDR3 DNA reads TGTGCCAGCAGGGGGGCGGGAGGTCAGGAGACCCAGTACTTC.